This T cell receptor (beta chain) came from a study of CD8 T cells in Susac syndrome. Random hexamers were used to reverse transcribe an amount of about 0.5 to 1 ug RNA. TCRdb re-called the immunoSEQ multiplex PCR reads through MiXCR, storing one row per CDR3 protein. The data contain under 350,000 distinct CDR3 sequences, 90% to 95% of them singletons. This clonotype has only one observation. The V gene end was trimmed by 4 bases and the J gene end by 4 bases; junction bases not matched to a gene: 10. The CDR3 extends over 15 amino acids. Germline values: CDR1 SGHDT, CDR2 YYEEEE. The TCR comes from a human donor with multiple sclerosis. The sequencing sample was made of CD4+ T cells from PBMCs. The chain joins TRBV5-6 to TRBJ1-2; 7 bases agree with TRBD1. The CDR3: CASSLWDRPIYGYTF. Written as DNA, the CDR3 is TGTGCCAGCAGCCTCTGGGACAGACCAATCTATGGCTACACCTTC. The full variable domain, rest sourced from reference TRBV5-6 and TRBJ1-2, is DAGVTQSPTHLIKTRGQQVTLRCSPKSGHDTVSWYQQALGQGPQFIFQYYEEEERQRGNFPDRFSGHQFPNYSSELNVNALLLGDSALYLCASSLWDRPIYGYTFGSGTRLTVV.